This T cell receptor (beta chain) was found in a study of T-cell reconstitution after alpha-beta-depleted transplantation in children. During its preparation, the TCRbeta library received unique molecular identifiers. TCRdb independently ran MiXCR on the PCR reads; one entry per CDR3 protein. The sample gives more than 550,000 distinct CDR3 sequences, 10% of which show up once; less than 4.5% is in the top ten. Germline lookup yields CDR1 DFQATT and CDR2 SNEGSKA (reference sequence). This CDR3 comprises 16 residues. Trimming shortened V by 0 bases and J by 7 bases, and 18 bases separated the two germline ends.

This receptor was taken from a human donor who donated a stem cell graft to a child with acute myeloid leukemia. Source: PBMCs from the stem cell graft donor, taken from the stem cell graft. The chain has TRBV20-1 and TRBJ2-2; no clear D gene. CDR3 in amino acids: CSARDPPGVRIGELFF. The CDR3 DNA sequence: TGCAGTGCTAGAGATCCACCTGGAGTACGAATCGGGGAGCTGTTTTTT.